One sample yielded the 10 T cell receptor beta chains listed below, sequenced in a study of blood T cells in healthy people across ages. A second PCR, run for roughly 7 to 11 cycles, used a sample-barcoded 5' primer plus a J-beta primer mix. TCRdb called the 5' RACE reads again in MiXCR, with one record for every CDR3 protein. The repertoire holds about 1,600,000 distinct CDR3 sequences, with 42% as singletons. The sequenced material came from blood. These receptors were collected from a woman aged 18-35 years in good health.

This chain joins TRBV5-1 and TRBJ2-3; D unclear. Germline loops: CDR1 SGHRS, CDR2 YFSETQ. Trimming stripped 6 bases from V and 2 bases from J, with 16 bases between. CDR3 length: 15 residues. The CDR3 spells CASTVGWSPTDTQYF. CDR3 DNA: TGCGCCAGCACCGTTGGATGGAGCCCCACAGATACGCAGTATTTT.

This clonotype was counted between two and nine times. J is TRBJ2-7 and V is TRBV7-2, with D possibly being TRBD1 (6 bases). The CDR3 runs to 14 residues. Germline V gene lookup returns CDR1 SGHTA and CDR2 FQGNSA. V lost 1 base, J lost 2 bases, and 9 bases lay in between. In DNA form, the CDR3 reads TGTGCCAGCAGCTTAGACGGGACAACCTACGAGCAGTACTTC. Its protein is CASSLDGTTYEQYF.

As to this clonotype: This may stem from a read error, because a much larger clone lies one nucleotide away. This rearrangement joins TRBV4-1 to TRBJ1-4; TRBD1 might be the D (5 bases). The CDR3 is made up of 17 amino acids. Germline V lookup: CDR1 MGHRA, CDR2 YSYEKL. CDR3 region: CASSKEGALGGNKKLFF. CDR3 in DNA: TGCGCCAGCAGTAAAGAAGGGGCTCTGGGTGGTAATAAAAAACTGTTTTTT.

The chain links TRBV12-3 or TRBV12-4 to TRBJ1-2; tentative D call: TRBD1 (6 bases). The CDR3 spans 11 residues. V was cut by 5 bases and J by 10 bases, with 11 bases left in between. The CDR3 DNA reads TGTGCCAGCAGTCCCGGACAGATCTACACCTTC. Translated, it gives CASSPGQIYTF.

This clonotype was observed a handful of times. The genes are TRBV7-2 and TRBJ2-1, with 14 bases identical to TRBD2. Looked up from germline, CDR1 is SGHTA and CDR2 is FQGNSA. The CDR3 spans 19 residues. The junction had 10 bases not matched to a gene; V was cut back by 3 bases and J by 3 bases. This chain's CDR3 is CASSFRTGLAGVGYNEQFF. In DNA form, the CDR3 reads TGTGCCAGCAGCTTTCGAACGGGACTAGCGGGGGTGGGCTACAATGAGCAGTTCTTC.

The V gene is TRBV7-2, the J gene TRBJ2-3; TRBD1 matches 8 bases. The CDR3 totals 15 residues. V trimming: 4 bases; J trimming: 4 bases; junction bases outside the gene matches: 7. From germline, CDR1 is SGHTA and CDR2 FQGNSA. CDR3 sequence reads: CASSSGTGRPDTQYF. The CDR3 DNA reads as TGTGCCAGCAGCTCCGGGACAGGTCGTCCAGATACGCAGTATTTT.

The chain couples TRBV15 to TRBJ2-3; no definite D call. V lost 0 bases and J lost 2, with 9 bases in between. Looked up from germline, CDR1 is LNHNV and CDR2 is YYDKDF (reference sequence). The CDR3 spans 15 residues. The chain's CDR3 is CATSRDHTVTDTQYF. The CDR3 bases are TGTGCCACCAGCAGAGATCACACCGTCACAGATACGCAGTATTTT.

This clonotype was recorded a few times. The chain couples TRBV20-1 to TRBJ2-4; D uncertain. Germline assignment: CDR1 DFQATT and CDR2 SNEGSKA (reference sequence). The CDR3 loop spans 13 amino acids. V gave up 8 bases and J gave up 0 bases, with 11 bases separating them. Written as DNA, the CDR3 is TGCAGTCTCCCACACTTAGCCAAAAACATTCAGTACTTC. Translating it yields CSLPHLAKNIQYF.

The chain recombines TRBV20-1 with TRBJ2-1, with TRBD1 matching 9 bases. The CDR3 is 11 residues long. The germline V gene encodes CDR1 DFQATT and CDR2 SNEGSKA (reference sequence). The CDR3 protein is CHVGQGYEQFF. CDR3 sequence (DNA): TGCCACGTGGGACAGGGCTACGAGCAGTTCTTC.

The chain couples TRBV10-3 to TRBJ1-2; the D gene is possibly TRBD1 (5 bases). Germline assignment: CDR1 ENHRY and CDR2 SYGVKD. The CDR3 has 13 residues. Deletions cut 6 bases from V and 2 bases from J, with 10 bases between. This chain's CDR3 is CAIRGVPNYGYTF. CDR3 sequence (DNA): TGTGCCATCAGAGGGGTCCCCAACTATGGCTACACCTTC.